This T cell receptor (beta chain) derives from a study of blood T cell repertoires in COVID-19 (dated by TCRdb to about 2020). For the wider study: Samples from collaborators originated in the United States, Italy and Spain and spanned both the acute and convalescent phases of COVID-19. The material from the prospective study consisted of cDNA or gDNA derived from T cells, B-cell-depleted T cells, or PBMCs. The dataset comprised deeply sampled blood TCRbeta repertoires from subjects exposed to, actively infected with, or recovered from COVID-19. A freely available public database, intended as a resource for researchers studying the immune response to SARS-CoV-2, is where the repertoires were released. The samples were drawn from two sources: the first 160 participants of the ongoing ImmuneRACE study, and 1,000 to 1,500 subjects contributed by 6 global collaborators. The sample metadata nearly always contained a de-identified subject ID, COVID-19 status, age in years and sex. HLA class I and class II types, where available, came from metadata supplied by the sample provider rather than from assay-based typing.

The CDR3 spans 14 residues, from the cysteine through the phenylalanine. The sequence is cut down to CDR3 DNA, 42 bases in frame from base 1. CDR1 SGHDT and CDR2 YYEEEE were looked up in the germline V gene. The V and J ends are trimmed by 6 bases and 4 bases, leaving 16 bases between them. Concerning this clone itself: Its antigen is currently not known. No quality values exist for individual bases; no much larger clone is one base distant.

The research as a whole found: The quantity of clinical and demographic metadata differed by source and by participant and was supplied without curation.

The immunoSEQ Assay, a bias-controlled multiplex PCR, was used to amplify TCRbeta CDR3 regions from genomic DNA. As for the authors' bioinformatics: The number of nucleated cells in each sample was estimated from the amplification of reference gene primers within the assay. To quantify the absolute abundance of each unique TCRbeta CDR3 rearrangement, sequence reads were collapsed and filtered. For each sample, productive Simpson clonality was calculated as the square root of Simpson's diversity index across productive rearrangements. Drawn from immuneACCESS, this table holds only the in-frame rearrangements with V and J called that TCRdb kept. Clones are partly lost; checked studies trace under half to an unresolved V gene and leave the rest unexplained. V and J calls plus clone size are reproduced from that table; the DNA served to infer D and trimming. The sample has hundreds of thousands of clones on record, roughly 88% of them singletons. The ten largest clones take up 2% to 2.5% of the sample.

Enrolling through a virtual design, the prospective study's participants ranged in age from roughly 18 to 95 years and lived across about two dozen United States geographic areas. Cohort assignment in the prospective study relied on participant-reported clinical history from a screening survey and a study questionnaire. Recovered participants in ImmuneRACE Cohort 3 were defined as having two consecutive negative NP/OP PCR tests, clearance from a healthcare professional, or resolution of symptoms. In the prospective study, whole blood, serum and a nasopharyngeal or oropharyngeal swab were collected from each participant by mobile phlebotomists. Over a 2-month period, participants in the prospective study had the option of providing additional blood draws and questionnaires. Before DNA extraction, blood samples from the prospective study were shipped at room temperature or frozen.

The sequencing sample was made of PBMCs or T cells enriched from blood (not recorded which). The TCR was taken from a woman between 45 and 65 years old who had recovered from COVID-19. The chain is encoded by TRBV5-6 joined to TRBJ1-1; TRBD1 is possibly the D segment (6 matching bases). The CDR3 reads CASTDRWARTEAFF. The nucleotide sequence reads TGTGCCAGCACCGACAGGTGGGCCCGCACTGAAGCTTTCTTT.